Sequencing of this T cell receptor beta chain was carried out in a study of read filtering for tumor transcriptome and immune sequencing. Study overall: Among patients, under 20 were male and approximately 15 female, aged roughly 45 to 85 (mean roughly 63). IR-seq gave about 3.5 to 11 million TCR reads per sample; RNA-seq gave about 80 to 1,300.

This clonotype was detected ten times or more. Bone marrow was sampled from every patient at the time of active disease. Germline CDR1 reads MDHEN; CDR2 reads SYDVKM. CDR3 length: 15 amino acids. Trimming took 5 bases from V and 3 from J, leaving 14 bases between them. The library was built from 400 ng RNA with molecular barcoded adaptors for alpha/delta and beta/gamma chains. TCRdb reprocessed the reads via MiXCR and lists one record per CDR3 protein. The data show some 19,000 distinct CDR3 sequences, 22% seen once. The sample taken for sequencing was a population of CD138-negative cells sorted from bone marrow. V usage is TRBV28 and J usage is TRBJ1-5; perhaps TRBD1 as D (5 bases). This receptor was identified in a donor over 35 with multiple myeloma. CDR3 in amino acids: CASSMSGAINQPQHF. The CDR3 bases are TGTGCCAGCAGTATGTCTGGGGCGATCAATCAGCCCCAGCATTTT.